The 8 T cell receptor beta chains reported below all come from one sample, sequenced in a study of CD8 T cells in Susac syndrome. Random-hexamer reverse transcription was applied to roughly 0.5 to 1 ug RNA. TCRdb reanalysed the immunoSEQ multiplex PCR reads using MiXCR and keeps one entry per CDR3 protein. Here the sample spans about 190,000 distinct CDR3 sequences, approximately 94% being singletons. Input material: CD4+ T cells from PBMCs. All receptors come from a human donor with Susac syndrome.

This sequence joins TRBV15 and TRBJ2-1; 8 bases match TRBD2. Trimming cost V 5 bases and J 9 bases; bases outside gene matches: 12. This CDR3 region has 15 residues. In germline, CDR1 is LNHNV, CDR2 YYDKDF (reference sequence). CDR3 nucleotide sequence: TGTGCCACCAGCCCGAAGATGACTAGCGTAGGTGAGCAGTTCTTC. This gives the protein CATSPKMTSVGEQFF.

The CDR3 spells CASSYSATQYF. The CDR3 coding sequence is TGTGCCAGCAGTTACTCAGCGACCCAGTACTTC. This chain connects TRBV6-5 to TRBJ2-5, with unresolved D. V shed 0 bases and J shed 7 bases, with 3 bases lying between them. CDR3 size: 11 residues. Germline V gene lookup returns CDR1 MNHEY and CDR2 SVGAGI.

The chain is built from TRBV6-4 and TRBJ2-2, with TRBD2 as a possible D gene (6 bases). The germline CDR1 and CDR2 sequences are MRHNA and SNTAGT. The CDR3 is made up of 14 amino acids. Between the trimmed V and J ends, which lost 3 bases and 5 bases, there was a span of 10 bases. The CDR3 DNA reads as TGTGCCAGCAGTGAACTAGCTGGGACCGGGGAGCTGTTTTTT. It encodes CASSELAGTGELFF.

V and J are TRBV5-6 and TRBJ2-5; 10 nucleotides line up with TRBD1. V was pared by 3 bases and J by 5 bases, with 10 bases of the junction left unmatched. CDR3 length: 16 amino acids. Germline assignment: CDR1 SGHDT and CDR2 YYEEEE. CDR3 protein: CASSSLGTGEGETQYF. The CDR3 nucleotides read TGTGCCAGCAGCTCCCTCGGGACAGGGGAGGGGGAGACCCAGTACTTC. The full variable domain, rest sourced from reference TRBV5-6 and TRBJ2-5, is DAGVTQSPTHLIKTRGQQVTLRCSPKSGHDTVSWYQQALGQGPQFIFQYYEEEERQRGNFPDRFSGHQFPNYSSELNVNALLLGDSALYLCASSSLGTGEGETQYFGPGTRLLVL.

The CDR3 DNA follows: TGCGCCAGCAGCCAACGTTTCACCGGGGAGCTGTTTTTT. Residues: CASSQRFTGELFF. The chain is built from TRBV4-3 and TRBJ2-2; D is ambiguous. This CDR3 has 13 residues. CDR1 and CDR2 from the germline V gene are LGHNA and YSLEER. Trimming pared 2 bases from V and 4 bases from J, leaving 5 bases between.

The chain couples TRBV7-7 to TRBJ2-1; 9 nucleotides match TRBD1. V shed 5 bases, J shed 6 bases, and the junction held 5 bases outside the gene matches. The CDR3 totals 14 residues. CDR1 SSHAT and CDR2 FNYEAQ come from the germline V gene (reference sequence). The CDR3 DNA reads TGTGCCAGCAGCCTGGGACAGGGATCCAATGAGCAGTTCTTC. Translated, it gives CASSLGQGSNEQFF.

The rearrangement joins TRBV27 to TRBJ2-2; 8 bases are a match to TRBD2. The CDR3 extends over 13 amino acids. V gave up 9 bases and J gave up 5 bases; unmatched junction bases: 5. Germline V gives CDR1 MNHEY, CDR2 SMNVEV (reference sequence). As DNA, the CDR3 is TGTGCCAGTCAACGGGGGGGGACCGGGGAGCTGTTTTTT. It yields the protein CASQRGGTGELFF.

The chain combines TRBV28 with TRBJ2-7; weak D call: TRBD1 (6 bases). Trimming took off 5 bases at V and 2 bases at J, with 16 bases between the two ends. The CDR3 length is 15 residues. The germline CDR1 and CDR2 sequences are MDHEN and SYDVKM. CDR3 DNA: TGTGCCAGCAGTCCTGGGACGACAGGAGCCTACGAGCAGTACTTC. Protein sequence: CASSPGTTGAYEQYF.